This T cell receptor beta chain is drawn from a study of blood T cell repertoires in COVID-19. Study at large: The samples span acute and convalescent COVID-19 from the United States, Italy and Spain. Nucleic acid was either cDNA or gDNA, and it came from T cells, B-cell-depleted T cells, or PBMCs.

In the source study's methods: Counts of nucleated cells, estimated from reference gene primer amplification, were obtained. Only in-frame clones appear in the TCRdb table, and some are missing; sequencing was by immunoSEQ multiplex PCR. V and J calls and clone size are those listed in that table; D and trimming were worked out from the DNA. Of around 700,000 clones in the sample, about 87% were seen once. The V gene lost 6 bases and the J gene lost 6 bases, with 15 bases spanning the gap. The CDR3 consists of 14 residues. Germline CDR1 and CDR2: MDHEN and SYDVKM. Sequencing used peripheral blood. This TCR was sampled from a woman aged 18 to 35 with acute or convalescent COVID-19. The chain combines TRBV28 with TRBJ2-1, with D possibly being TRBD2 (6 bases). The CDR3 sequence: CASRARDWGNEQFF. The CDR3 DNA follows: TGTGCCAGCAGGGCGCGGGACTGGGGCAATGAGCAGTTCTTC.